This TCR beta chain emerged from a study of CXCR3-negative and CXCR3-positive naive CD8 T cells. It was by 5' RACE with UMI labels that the TRB cDNA libraries were prepared. Following a re-call of the 5' RACE reads, TCRdb has one entry per CDR3 protein and lacks DNA. The record lists 100,000 to 150,000 distinct CDR3 sequences, of which the ten most abundant hold 0.29%. A note on this clonotype: Its antigen remains unidentified.

Germline values: CDR1 MNHEY, CDR2 SMNVEV (reference sequence). The CDR3 runs to 16 residues. General observations from the study: Naive cells used TRBV-TRBJ genes in much the same way whether CXCR3-negative or CXCR3-positive; memory cells did not. Naive subsets had comparable surface CD5, so TRB CDR3 properties gauged TCR strength. When CXCR3-positive naive cells were set against CXCR3-negative naive cells, the former had more hydrophobic TRB CDR3s.

Sequenced sample: naive CXCR3- CD8+ T cells from blood. Subset: CD45RO-CCR7+CD27+CD95- naive CD8+ T cells lacking CXCR3 (TNR3-). V gene TRBV27 combines with J gene TRBJ1-2. The clonotype was recovered from a human donor in good health. Some clones in this sample may be carry-over from other donors' samples. The CDR3 loop is CASSPRPPGAIYGYTF.